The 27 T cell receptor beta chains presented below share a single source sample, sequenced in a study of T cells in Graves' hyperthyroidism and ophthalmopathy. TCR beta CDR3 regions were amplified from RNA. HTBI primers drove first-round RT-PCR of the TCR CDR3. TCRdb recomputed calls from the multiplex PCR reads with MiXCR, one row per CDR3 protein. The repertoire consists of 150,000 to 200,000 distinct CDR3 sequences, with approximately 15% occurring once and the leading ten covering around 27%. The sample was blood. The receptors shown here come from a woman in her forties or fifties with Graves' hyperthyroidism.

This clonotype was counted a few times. The CDR3 DNA is TGCAGTGCTAGTAGGGACTCCGATCAGCCCCAGCATTTT. This codes for CSASRDSDQPQHF. The chain has TRBV20-1 and TRBJ1-5; D is possibly TRBD1 (5 bases). Germline lookup yields CDR1 DFQATT and CDR2 SNEGSKA (reference sequence). CDR3 size: 13 residues. The V end was cut by 3 bases, the J end by 5 bases, with 11 bases between.

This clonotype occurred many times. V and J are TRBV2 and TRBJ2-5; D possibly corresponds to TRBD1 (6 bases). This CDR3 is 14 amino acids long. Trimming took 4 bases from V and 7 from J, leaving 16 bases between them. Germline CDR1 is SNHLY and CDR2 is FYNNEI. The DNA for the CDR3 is TGTGCCAGCAGTGCCGAGGGACCCAGGGGGACCCAGTACTTC. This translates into CASSAEGPRGTQYF.

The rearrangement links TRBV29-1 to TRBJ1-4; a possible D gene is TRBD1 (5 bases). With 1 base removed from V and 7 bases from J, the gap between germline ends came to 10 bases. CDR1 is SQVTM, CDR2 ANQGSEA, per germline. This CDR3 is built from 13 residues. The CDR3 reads CSVEVQGSEKLFF. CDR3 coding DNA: TGCAGCGTTGAAGTGCAGGGAAGTGAAAAACTGTTTTTT.

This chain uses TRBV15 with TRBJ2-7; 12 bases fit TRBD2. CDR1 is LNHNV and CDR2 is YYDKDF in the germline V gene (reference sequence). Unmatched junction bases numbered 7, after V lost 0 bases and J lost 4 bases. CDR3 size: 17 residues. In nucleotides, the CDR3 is TGTGCCACCAGCAGAGATACTCTAGCGGGGGGGCTTTACGAGCAGTACTTC. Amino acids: CATSRDTLAGGLYEQYF. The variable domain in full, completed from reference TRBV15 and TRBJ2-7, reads DAMVIQNPRYQVTQFGKPVTLSCSQTLNHNVMYWYQQKSSQAPKLLFHYYDKDFNNEADTPDNFQSRRPNTSFCFLDIRSPGLGDTAMYLCATSRDTLAGGLYEQYFGPGTRLTVT.

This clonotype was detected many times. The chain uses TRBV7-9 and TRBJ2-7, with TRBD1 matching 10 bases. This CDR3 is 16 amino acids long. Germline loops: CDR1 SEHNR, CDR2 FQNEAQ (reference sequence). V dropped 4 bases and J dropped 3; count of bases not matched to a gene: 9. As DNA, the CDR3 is TGTGCCAGCAGCTCACTCCCGGGACAGGGGAGCTACGAGCAGTACTTC. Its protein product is CASSSLPGQGSYEQYF. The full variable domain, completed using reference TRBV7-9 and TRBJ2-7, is DTGVSQNPRHKITKRGQNVTFRCDPISEHNRLYWYRQTLGQGPEFLTYFQNEAQLEKSRLLSDRFSAERPKGSFSTLEIQRTEQGDSAMYLCASSSLPGQGSYEQYFGPGTRLTVT.

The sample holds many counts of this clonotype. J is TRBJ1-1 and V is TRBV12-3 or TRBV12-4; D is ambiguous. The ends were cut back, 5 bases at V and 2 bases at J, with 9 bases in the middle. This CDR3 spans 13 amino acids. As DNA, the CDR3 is TGTGCCAGCAGTACGACTGTAAACACTGAAGCTTTCTTT. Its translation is CASSTTVNTEAFF.

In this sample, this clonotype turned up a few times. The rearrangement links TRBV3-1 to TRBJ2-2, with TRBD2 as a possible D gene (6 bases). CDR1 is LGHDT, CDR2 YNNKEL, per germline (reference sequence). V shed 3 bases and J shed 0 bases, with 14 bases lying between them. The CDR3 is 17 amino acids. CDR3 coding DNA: TGTGCCAGCAGCCACTACCGGGACTTGGCGAACACCGGGGAGCTGTTTTTT. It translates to CASSHYRDLANTGELFF.

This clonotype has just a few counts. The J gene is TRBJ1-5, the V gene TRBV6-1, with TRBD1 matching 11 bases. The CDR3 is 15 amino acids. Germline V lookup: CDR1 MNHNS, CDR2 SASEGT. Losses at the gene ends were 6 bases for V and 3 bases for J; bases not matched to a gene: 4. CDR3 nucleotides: TGTGCCAGCAGACGGACAGGGGGCTTCAATCAGCCCCAGCATTTT. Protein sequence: CASRRTGGFNQPQHF.

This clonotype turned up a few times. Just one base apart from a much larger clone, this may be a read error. The CDR3, as DNA: TGTGCCAGCAGTGCTGGGACATCAAACACCGAGGAGCTGTTTTTT. Translated, it gives CASSAGTSNTEELFF. The rearrangement links TRBV2 to TRBJ2-2; the D gene is possibly TRBD1 (6 bases). This CDR3 spans 15 amino acids. In germline, CDR1 is SNHLY, CDR2 FYNNEI.

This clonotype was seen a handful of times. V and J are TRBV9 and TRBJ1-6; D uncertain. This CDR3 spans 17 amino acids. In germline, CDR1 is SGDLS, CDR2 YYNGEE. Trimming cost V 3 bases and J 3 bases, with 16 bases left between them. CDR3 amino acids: CASSETHSGRYNSPLHF. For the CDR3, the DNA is TGTGCCAGCAGCGAGACCCACAGCGGCCGCTATAATTCACCCCTCCACTTT. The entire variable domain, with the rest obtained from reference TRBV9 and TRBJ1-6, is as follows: DSGVTQTPKHLITATGQRVTLRCSPRSGDLSVYWYQQSLDQGLQFLIQYYNGEERAKGNILERFSAQQFPDLHSELNLSSLELGDSALYFCASSETHSGRYNSPLHFGNGTRLTVT.

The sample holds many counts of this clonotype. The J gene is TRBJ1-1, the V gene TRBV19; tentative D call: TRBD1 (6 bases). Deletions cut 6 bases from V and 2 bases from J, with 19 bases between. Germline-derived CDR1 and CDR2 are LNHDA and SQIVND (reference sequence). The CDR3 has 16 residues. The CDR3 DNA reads TGTGCCAGTAGATCCTCAGGGGACTTGCCAAACACTGAAGCTTTCTTT. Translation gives CASRSSGDLPNTEAFF.

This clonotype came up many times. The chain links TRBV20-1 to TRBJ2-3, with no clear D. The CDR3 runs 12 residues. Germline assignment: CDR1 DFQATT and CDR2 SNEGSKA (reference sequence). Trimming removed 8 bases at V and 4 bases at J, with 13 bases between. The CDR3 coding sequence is TGCAGTTCTGCGAGTGACGCAGATACGCAGTATTTT. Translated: CSSASDADTQYF.

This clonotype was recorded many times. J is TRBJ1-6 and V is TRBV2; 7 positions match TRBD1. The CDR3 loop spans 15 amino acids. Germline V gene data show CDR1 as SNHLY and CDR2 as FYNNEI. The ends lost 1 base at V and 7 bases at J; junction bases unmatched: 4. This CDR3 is CASSEGTGDNSPLHF. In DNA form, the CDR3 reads TGTGCCAGCAGTGAAGGGACAGGCGACAATTCACCCCTCCACTTT.

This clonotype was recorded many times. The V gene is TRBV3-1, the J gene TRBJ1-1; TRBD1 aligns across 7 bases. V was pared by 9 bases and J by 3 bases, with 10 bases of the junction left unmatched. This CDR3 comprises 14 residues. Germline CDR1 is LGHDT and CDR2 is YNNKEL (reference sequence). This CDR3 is CASRQGVVYTEAFF. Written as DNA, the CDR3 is TGTGCCAGTAGACAGGGTGTTGTATACACTGAAGCTTTCTTT.

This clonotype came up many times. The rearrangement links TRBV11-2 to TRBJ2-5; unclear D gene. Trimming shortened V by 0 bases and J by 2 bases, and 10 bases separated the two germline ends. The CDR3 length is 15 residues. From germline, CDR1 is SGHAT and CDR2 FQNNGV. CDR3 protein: CASSLEVQLQETQYF. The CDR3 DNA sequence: TGTGCCAGCAGCTTAGAGGTTCAATTACAAGAGACCCAGTACTTC.

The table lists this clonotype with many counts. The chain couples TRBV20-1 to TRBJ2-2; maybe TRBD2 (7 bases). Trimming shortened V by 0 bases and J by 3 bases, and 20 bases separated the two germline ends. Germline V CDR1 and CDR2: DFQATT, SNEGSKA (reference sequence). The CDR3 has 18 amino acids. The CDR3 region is CSARDPRYRGRDTGELFF. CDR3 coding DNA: TGCAGTGCTAGAGACCCCCGGTATAGGGGGAGGGACACCGGGGAGCTGTTTTTT.

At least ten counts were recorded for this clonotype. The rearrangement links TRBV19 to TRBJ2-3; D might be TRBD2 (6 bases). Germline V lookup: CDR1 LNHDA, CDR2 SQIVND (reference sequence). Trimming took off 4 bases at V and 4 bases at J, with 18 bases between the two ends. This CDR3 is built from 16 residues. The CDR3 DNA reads TGTGCCAGTAGTACAGGTTGGTGGAGGGAGGCAGATACGCAGTATTTT. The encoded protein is CASSTGWWREADTQYF.

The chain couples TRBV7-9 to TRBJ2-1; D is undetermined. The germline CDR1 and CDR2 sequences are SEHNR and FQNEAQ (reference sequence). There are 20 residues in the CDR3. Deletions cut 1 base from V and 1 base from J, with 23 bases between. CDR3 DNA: TGTGCCAGCAGCTTAGGACCCTTTCGAGGACGTGAGGTTTCCTACAATGAGCAGTTCTTC. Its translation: CASSLGPFRGREVSYNEQFF.

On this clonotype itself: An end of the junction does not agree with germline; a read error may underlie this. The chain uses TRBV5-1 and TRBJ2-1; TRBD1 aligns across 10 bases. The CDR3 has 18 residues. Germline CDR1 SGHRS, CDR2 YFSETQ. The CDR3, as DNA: TGTGCCAGCAGCTCAGAGGACAGGGGGTGGGGAACCTACAATGAGCAGTTCTTC. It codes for CASSSEDRGWGTYNEQFF.

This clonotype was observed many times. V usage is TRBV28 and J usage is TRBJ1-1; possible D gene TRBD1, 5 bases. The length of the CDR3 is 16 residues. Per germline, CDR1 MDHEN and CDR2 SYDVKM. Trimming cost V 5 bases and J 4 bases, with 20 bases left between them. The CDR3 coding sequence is TGTGCCAGCAGTCGCCGGGGCGCCGGCATGAGCACTGAAGCTTTCTTT. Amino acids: CASSRRGAGMSTEAFF.

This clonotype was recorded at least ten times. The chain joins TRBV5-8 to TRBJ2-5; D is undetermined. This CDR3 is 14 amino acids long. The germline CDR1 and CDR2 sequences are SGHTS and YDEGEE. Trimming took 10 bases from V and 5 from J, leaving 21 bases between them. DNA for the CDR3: TGTGCCCCCCGCCCCGGTGGATACGGGGAGACCCAGTACTTC. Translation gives CAPRPGGYGETQYF.

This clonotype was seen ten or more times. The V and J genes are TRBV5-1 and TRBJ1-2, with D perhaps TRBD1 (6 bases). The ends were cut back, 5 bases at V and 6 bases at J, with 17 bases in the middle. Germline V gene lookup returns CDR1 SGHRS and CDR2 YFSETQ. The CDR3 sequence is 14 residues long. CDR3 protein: CASRSSGALNGYTF. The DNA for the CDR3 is TGCGCCAGCAGGTCCTCGGGGGCGCTCAATGGCTACACCTTC.

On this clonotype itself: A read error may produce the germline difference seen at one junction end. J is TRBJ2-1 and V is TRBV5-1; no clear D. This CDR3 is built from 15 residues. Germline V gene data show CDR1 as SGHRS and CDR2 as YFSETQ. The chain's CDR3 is CASSLESRPYSEQFF. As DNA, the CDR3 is TGCGCCAGCAGCTTGGAATCTCGGCCTTACAGTGAGCAGTTCTTC. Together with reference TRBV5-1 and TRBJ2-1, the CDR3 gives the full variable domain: KAGVTQTPRYLIKTRGQQVTLSCSPISGHRSVSWYQQTPGQGLQFLFEYFSETQRNKGNFPGRFSGRQFSNSRSEMNVSTLELGDSALYLCASSLESRPYSEQFFGPGTRLTVL.

DNA of the CDR3: TGTGCCAGCAGCCCGCAGAGACTTTCGATTATCGACACTGAAGCTTTCTTT. Amino acid sequence: CASSPQRLSIIDTEAFF. The chain is built from TRBV7-3 and TRBJ1-1; D is ambiguous. V lost 5 bases and J lost 3, with 22 bases in between. Germline CDR1 reads SGHTA; CDR2 reads FQGTGA. This CDR3 is 17 amino acids long.

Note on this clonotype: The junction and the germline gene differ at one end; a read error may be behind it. This CDR3 is CASSLGFSDRGAVNEKPFF. The CDR3 region has the DNA TGTGCCAGCAGCTTAGGCTTCTCCGACAGGGGGGCCGTTAATGAAAAACCGTTTTTT. The chain has TRBV7-9 and TRBJ1-4; 9 bases are a match to TRBD1. The CDR3 is 19 amino acids. The V gene's germline CDR1 is SEHNR and CDR2 FQNEAQ (reference sequence).

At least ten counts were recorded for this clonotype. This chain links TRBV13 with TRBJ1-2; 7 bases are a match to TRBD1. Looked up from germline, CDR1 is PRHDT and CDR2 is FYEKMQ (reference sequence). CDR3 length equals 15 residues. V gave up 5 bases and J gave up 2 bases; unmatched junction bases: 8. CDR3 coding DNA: TGTGCCAGCAGCCCCACAGGGGATTGGAACTATGGCTACACCTTC. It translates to CASSPTGDWNYGYTF.

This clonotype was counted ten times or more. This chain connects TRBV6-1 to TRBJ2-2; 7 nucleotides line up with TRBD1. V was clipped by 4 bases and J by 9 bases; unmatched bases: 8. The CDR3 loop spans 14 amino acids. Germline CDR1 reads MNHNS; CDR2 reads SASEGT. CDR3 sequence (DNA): TGTGCCAGCAGTGTAAACAGGGGTGGGCGGGAGCTGTTTTTT. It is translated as CASSVNRGGRELFF.